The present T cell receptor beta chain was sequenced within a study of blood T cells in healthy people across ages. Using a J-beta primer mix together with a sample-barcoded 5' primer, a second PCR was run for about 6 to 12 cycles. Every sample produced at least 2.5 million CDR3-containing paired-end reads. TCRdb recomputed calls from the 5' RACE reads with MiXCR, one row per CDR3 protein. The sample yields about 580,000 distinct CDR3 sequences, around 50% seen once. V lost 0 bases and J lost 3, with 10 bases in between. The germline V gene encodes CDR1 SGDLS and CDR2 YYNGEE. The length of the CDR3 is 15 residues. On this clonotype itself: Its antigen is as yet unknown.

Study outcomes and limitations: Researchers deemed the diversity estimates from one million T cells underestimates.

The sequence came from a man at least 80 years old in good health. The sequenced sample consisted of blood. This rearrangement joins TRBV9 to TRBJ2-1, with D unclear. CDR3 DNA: TGTGCCAGCAGCGTAGGACCTGGGGTCTACAATGAGCAGTTCTTC. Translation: CASSVGPGVYNEQFF.